The rows below give T cell receptor beta chains drawn from one sample of a study of T-cell reconstitution after alpha-beta-depleted transplantation in children. TCRdb fed the PCR reads into MiXCR, producing one record per CDR3 protein. The sample contains roughly 490,000 distinct CDR3 sequences, about an eighth of which appear only once. The sequenced sample was PBMCs, mostly from graft donor cells, obtained 180 days after TCRalphabeta/CD19-depleted stem cell transplant. Source of these receptors: a female patient aged 2-15 years who had a stem cell transplant for aplastic anemia, so the T cells may come from the graft donor. The CDR3 runs from the conserved cysteine through the conserved F or W. A D gene is named only where the DNA matches it firmly. Rows may omit the clone size; those that give it use once, few, many or a size class.

V,J,D,size,CDR3,DNA
TRBV28,TRBJ2-3,-,-,CASSLWGGTGTDTQYF,TGTGCCAGCAGTTTATGGGGCGGGACGGGGACAGATACGCAGTATTTT
TRBV12-3/TRBV12-4,TRBJ1-2,-,many,CASSLGTAVYGYTF,TGTGCCAGCAGTTTAGGGACAGCGGTCTATGGCTACACCTTC
TRBV6-2/TRBV6-3,TRBJ2-5,-,few,CASSYSKSGQTQYF,TGTGCCAGCAGTTACTCCAAGTCCGGACAGACCCAGTACTTC
TRBV7-2,TRBJ2-5,TRBD1,few,CASSLADRVQETQYF,TGTGCCAGCAGCTTAGCGGACAGGGTACAAGAGACCCAGTACTTC
TRBV29-1,TRBJ1-1,-,few,CSAREEGGNTEAFF,TGCAGCGCCCGAGAGGAAGGGGGGAACACTGAAGCTTTCTTT
TRBV12-3/TRBV12-4,TRBJ2-3,-,many,CASSLRGQDTQYF,TGTGCCAGCAGTTTACGGGGGCAAGATACGCAGTATTTT
TRBV15,TRBJ2-3,-,many,CATSRDRLWGADTQYF,TGTGCCACCAGCAGAGATCGGCTCTGGGGGGCAGATACGCAGTATTTT
TRBV27,TRBJ1-1,-,many,CASSVKRGNTEAFF,TGTGCCAGCAGTGTGAAAAGGGGTAACACTGAAGCTTTCTTT
TRBV6-5,TRBJ2-5,-,few,CASSYHPRQIQETQYF,TGTGCCAGCAGTTACCACCCCAGGCAGATCCAAGAGACCCAGTACTTC
TRBV9,TRBJ2-7,TRBD2,-,CASSVVAGGGYEQYF,TGTGCCAGCAGCGTAGTCGCGGGGGGCGGGTACGAGCAGTACTTC
TRBV7-2,TRBJ2-7,-,-,CASSYSYDQYF,TGTGCCAGCAGCTACTCCTACGACCAGTACTTC
TRBV25-1,TRBJ1-1,-,-,CASREGWTEAFF,TGTGCCAGCAGGGAGGGGTGGACTGAAGCTTTCTTT
TRBV15,TRBJ2-5,-,-,CATSPHEETQYF,TGTGCCACCAGTCCCCATGAGGAGACCCAGTACTTC
TRBV6-1,TRBJ1-5,-,-,CASTPNRERQPQHF,TGTGCCAGCACCCCCAACAGGGAACGTCAGCCCCAGCATTTT
TRBV7-2,TRBJ2-5,TRBD2,-,CASSPSGPSGSKEIQYF,TGTGCCAGCAGCCCCAGTGGGCCTAGCGGGAGCAAAGAGATCCAGTACTTC
TRBV7-2,TRBJ1-2,-,few,CASSLSFTNYGYTF,TGTGCCAGCAGCTTATCCTTCACTAACTATGGCTACACCTTC
TRBV29-1,TRBJ1-1,-,-,CSVGRYEGATEAFF,TGCAGCGTCGGAAGGTATGAGGGAGCCACTGAAGCTTTCTTT
TRBV12-3/TRBV12-4,TRBJ1-2,-,few,CASSPAGTNYGYTF,TGTGCCAGCAGCCCCGCCGGAACAAACTATGGCTACACCTTC
TRBV3-1,TRBJ2-5,TRBD1,few,CASSQDQGAWKTQYF,TGTGCCAGCAGCCAAGATCAGGGGGCTTGGAAGACCCAGTACTTC
TRBV7-9,TRBJ2-7,-,many,CASSLEAGEQYF,TGTGCCAGCAGCTTAGAGGCAGGCGAGCAGTACTTC
TRBV12-3/TRBV12-4,TRBJ2-3,-,few,CASSFRPPDTQYF,TGTGCCAGCAGTTTTCGCCCCCCAGATACGCAGTATTTT
TRBV11-2,TRBJ2-6,TRBD1,few,CASSSTPGQGGFLGVLTF,TGTGCCAGCAGCTCAACCCCGGGACAGGGCGGGTTTTTGGGCGTCCTGACTTTC
TRBV5-1,TRBJ2-2,-,-,CASSGRGSITGELFF,TGCGCCAGCAGCGGTCGGGGGTCCATCACCGGGGAGCTGTTTTTT
TRBV6-5,TRBJ2-1,TRBD1,few,CASSSGTGGGFYEQFF,TGTGCCAGCAGTTCCGGGACAGGGGGCGGATTCTATGAGCAGTTCTTC
TRBV7-2,TRBJ1-3,-,few,CASSYRPGATGGNTIYF,TGTGCCAGCAGCTATAGGCCGGGGGCCACGGGTGGAAACACCATATATTTT
TRBV5-1,TRBJ2-4,-,-,CASSSQPAGTKNIQYF,TGCGCCAGCAGCTCCCAACCAGCCGGGACCAAAAACATTCAGTACTTC
TRBV25-1,TRBJ2-5,-,-,CASSEFRGGGETQYF,TGTGCCAGCAGTGAATTTAGAGGTGGAGGGGAGACCCAGTACTTC
TRBV3-1,TRBJ2-7,-,few,CASTSAGRNEQYF,TGTGCCAGCACGTCCGCAGGGAGGAACGAGCAGTACTTC
TRBV7-9,TRBJ2-1,TRBD2,few,CASSAGLAGVSYNEQFF,TGTGCCAGCAGCGCCGGACTAGCGGGAGTGTCCTACAATGAGCAGTTCTTC
TRBV20-1,TRBJ2-7,TRBD1,-,CSATGTGFYEQYF,TGCAGTGCGACCGGGACAGGGTTCTACGAGCAGTACTTC
TRBV21-1,TRBJ2-5,-,few,CASSTWTSGSQETQYF,TGTGCCAGCAGCACTTGGACTAGCGGGAGCCAAGAGACCCAGTACTTC
TRBV20-1,TRBJ1-2,-,-,CSAGQDYGYTF,TGCAGTGCTGGGCAGGACTATGGCTACACCTTC
TRBV29-1,TRBJ1-3,-,many,CSVDRGLSGNTIYF,TGCAGCGTTGATCGTGGACTCTCTGGAAACACCATATATTTT
TRBV7-3,TRBJ2-1,-,-,CASSVSGPSYNEQFF,TGTGCCAGCAGCGTTAGCGGACCCTCCTACAATGAGCAGTTCTTC
TRBV11-2,TRBJ2-1,-,many,CASSLGDNEQFF,TGTGCCAGCAGCTTGGGAGATAATGAGCAGTTCTTC
TRBV7-6,TRBJ2-3,TRBD1,few,CASSYRDRDDTQYF,TGTGCCAGCAGCTACCGGGACAGGGATGATACGCAGTATTTT
TRBV19,TRBJ2-1,-,-,CASRASRGPYNEQFF,TGTGCCAGTAGGGCAAGCAGGGGCCCCTACAATGAGCAGTTCTTC
TRBV27,TRBJ2-1,-,-,CASSLSGQSGSSEQFF,TGTGCCAGCAGTTTATCTGGTCAGTCAGGTTCCAGTGAGCAGTTCTTC
TRBV21-1,TRBJ2-1,-,few,CASSKTTGGQFF,TGTGCCAGCAGCAAAACGACAGGGGGGCAGTTCTTC
TRBV19,TRBJ2-1,TRBD2,few,CASSMDSGGQFF,TGTGCCAGTAGTATGGATAGCGGGGGACAGTTCTTC
TRBV20-1,TRBJ2-3,-,few,CSASEGGRRDTQYF,TGCAGTGCTAGCGAGGGAGGCAGGAGAGATACGCAGTATTTT
TRBV15,TRBJ2-3,-,few,CATSSQRLDTQYF,TGTGCCACCAGCAGCCAAAGGTTAGATACGCAGTATTTT
TRBV9,TRBJ1-6,-,few,CASSVDGRDGDNSPLHF,TGTGCCAGCAGCGTAGACGGGCGGGACGGTGATAATTCACCCCTCCACTTT
TRBV29-1,TRBJ1-1,TRBD1,many,CSGDRLNTEAFF,TGCAGCGGGGACAGATTGAACACTGAAGCTTTCTTT
TRBV12-3/TRBV12-4,TRBJ2-1,-,many,CASRPRSGRSYNEQFF,TGTGCCAGCAGACCCAGAAGCGGGCGCTCCTACAATGAGCAGTTCTTC
TRBV7-9,TRBJ2-1,TRBD2,-,CASSPGTSSPEQFF,TGTGCCAGCAGCCCCGGGACTAGCTCGCCTGAGCAGTTCTTC
TRBV5-5,TRBJ2-5,-,many,CASSLTSGPQETQYF,TGTGCCAGCAGCCTCACGAGCGGCCCTCAAGAGACCCAGTACTTC
TRBV28,TRBJ2-7,-,-,CASASPGLYEQYF,TGTGCCAGTGCTTCCCCGGGATTATACGAGCAGTACTTC
TRBV6-6,TRBJ1-2,-,few,CASVGTYGYTF,TGTGCCAGCGTAGGGACCTATGGCTACACCTTC
TRBV7-2,TRBJ2-2,TRBD1,few,CASSWDSRTGELFF,TGTGCCAGCAGCTGGGACAGTCGCACCGGGGAGCTGTTTTTT
TRBV3-1,TRBJ2-2,-,-,CASSQDNGNTGELFF,TGTGCCAGCAGCCAAGACAACGGGAACACCGGGGAGCTGTTTTTT
TRBV7-8,TRBJ2-3,TRBD1,few,CASSLGGQGRDTQYF,TGTGCCAGCAGCTTAGGTGGACAGGGCAGGGATACGCAGTATTTT
TRBV7-2,TRBJ1-1,-,-,CASSLGARGADTEAFF,TGTGCCAGCAGCTTAGGGGCCAGGGGCGCGGACACTGAAGCTTTCTTT
TRBV4-3,TRBJ2-2,-,-,CASSQEVGTANTGELFF,TGCGCCAGCAGCCAAGAGGTCGGCACCGCGAACACCGGGGAGCTGTTTTTT
TRBV10-3,TRBJ2-7,TRBD1,few,CAIGDRGDDEQYF,TGTGCCATCGGGGACAGGGGGGACGACGAGCAGTACTTC
TRBV27,TRBJ2-5,-,-,CASSLSRRGETQYF,TGTGCCAGCAGTTTATCTAGGAGGGGAGAGACCCAGTACTTC
TRBV25-1,TRBJ2-3,-,few,CASSEPGSSDTQYF,TGTGCCAGCAGTGAACCCGGGAGCTCGGATACGCAGTATTTT